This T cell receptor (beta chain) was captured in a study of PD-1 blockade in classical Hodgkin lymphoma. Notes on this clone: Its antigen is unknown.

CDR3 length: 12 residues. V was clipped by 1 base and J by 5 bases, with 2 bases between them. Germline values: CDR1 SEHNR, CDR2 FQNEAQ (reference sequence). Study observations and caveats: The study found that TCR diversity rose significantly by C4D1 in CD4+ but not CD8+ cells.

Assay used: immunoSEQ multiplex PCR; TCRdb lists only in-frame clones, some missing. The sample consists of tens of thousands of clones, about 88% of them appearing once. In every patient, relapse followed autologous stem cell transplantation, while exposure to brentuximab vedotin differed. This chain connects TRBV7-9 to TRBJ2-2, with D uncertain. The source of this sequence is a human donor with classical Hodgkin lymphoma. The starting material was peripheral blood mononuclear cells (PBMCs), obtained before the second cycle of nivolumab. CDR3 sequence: CASSLVTGELFF. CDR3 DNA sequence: TGTGCCAGCAGCTTAGTTACCGGGGAGCTGTTTTTT.